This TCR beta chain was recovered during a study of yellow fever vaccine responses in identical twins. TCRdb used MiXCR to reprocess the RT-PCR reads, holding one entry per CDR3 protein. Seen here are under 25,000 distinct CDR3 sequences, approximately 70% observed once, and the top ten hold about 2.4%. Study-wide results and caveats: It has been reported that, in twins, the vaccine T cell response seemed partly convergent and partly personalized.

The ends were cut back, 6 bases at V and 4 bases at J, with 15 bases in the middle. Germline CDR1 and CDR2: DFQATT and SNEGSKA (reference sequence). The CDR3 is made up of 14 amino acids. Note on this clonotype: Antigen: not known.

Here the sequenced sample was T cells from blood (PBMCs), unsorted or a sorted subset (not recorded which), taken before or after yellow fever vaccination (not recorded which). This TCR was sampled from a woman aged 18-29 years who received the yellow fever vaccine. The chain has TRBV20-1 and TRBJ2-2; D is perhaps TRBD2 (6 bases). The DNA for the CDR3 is TGCAGTGCCCGGAGGGACGGACTCACCGGGGAGCTGTTTTTT. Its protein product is CSARRDGLTGELFF.